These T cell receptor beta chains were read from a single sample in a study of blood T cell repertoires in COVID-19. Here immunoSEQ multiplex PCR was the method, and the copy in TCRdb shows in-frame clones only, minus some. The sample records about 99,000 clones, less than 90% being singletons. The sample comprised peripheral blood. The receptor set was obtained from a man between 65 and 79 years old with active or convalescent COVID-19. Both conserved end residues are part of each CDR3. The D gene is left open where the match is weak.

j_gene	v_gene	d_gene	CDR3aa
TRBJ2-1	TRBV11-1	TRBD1	CASSVDWGQVRTKQFF
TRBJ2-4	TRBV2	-	CASSAEVAKNIQYF
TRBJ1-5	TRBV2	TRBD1	CASSVGDRVSNQPQHF
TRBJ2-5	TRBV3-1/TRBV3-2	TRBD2	CASSQDWAQPSGGPETQYF
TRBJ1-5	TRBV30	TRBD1	CAWREFGTGTQPQHF
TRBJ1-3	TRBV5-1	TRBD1	CASSPTGTGAGNTIYF
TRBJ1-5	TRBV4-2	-	CASSQDRTQPQHF
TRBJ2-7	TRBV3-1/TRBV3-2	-	CASSPEGQYF
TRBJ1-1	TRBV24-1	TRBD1	CATSDSRGGRGTEAFF
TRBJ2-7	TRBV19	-	CASSRGYSYEQYF
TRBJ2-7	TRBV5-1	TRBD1	CASSPGQGAPEQYF
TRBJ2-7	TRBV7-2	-	CASTLTAGAQYEQYF
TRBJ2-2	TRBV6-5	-	CASSYLSLGGAGELFF
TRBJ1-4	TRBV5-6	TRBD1	CASSSLDRGGEKLFF
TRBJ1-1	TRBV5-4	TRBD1	CAYRQGGNKNTEAFF
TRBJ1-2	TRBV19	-	CASSDPGGGHYGYTF
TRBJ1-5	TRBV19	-	CASSDSQGGGSQPQHF
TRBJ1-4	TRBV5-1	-	CASSTQAGPATKLFF
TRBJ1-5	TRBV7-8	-	CASSPPPGRGQPQHF
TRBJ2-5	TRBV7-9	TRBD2	CASSLGLAAETQYF
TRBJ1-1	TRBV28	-	CASLIGGARWTEAFF
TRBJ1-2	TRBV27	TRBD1	CASSLLGGTGGNGYTF
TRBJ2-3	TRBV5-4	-	CASSLAGADTQYF
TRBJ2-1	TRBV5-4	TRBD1	CASSMTGVTYNEQFF
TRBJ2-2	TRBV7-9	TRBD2	CASSMGLGSGGELFF
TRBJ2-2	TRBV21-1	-	CASSKVKTRHNTGELFF
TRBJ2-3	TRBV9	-	CASSDPRVNTQYF
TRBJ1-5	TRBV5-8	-	CASSLVLGAGIQPQHF
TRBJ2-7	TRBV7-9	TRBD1	CASSPWTGRHEQYF
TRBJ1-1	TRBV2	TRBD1	CASILETTGAAAFF
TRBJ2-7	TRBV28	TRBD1	CASSPPNRGPYEQYF
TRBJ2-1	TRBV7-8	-	CASSLTYYNEQFF
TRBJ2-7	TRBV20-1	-	CSASYGAFGEQYF
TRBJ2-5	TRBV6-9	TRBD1	CASSFTGAGETQYF
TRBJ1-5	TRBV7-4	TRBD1	CASSLLNRTGLSNQPQHF
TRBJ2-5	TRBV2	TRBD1	CASRDRANLVQYF
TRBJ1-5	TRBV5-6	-	CASSFWSRQNQPQHF
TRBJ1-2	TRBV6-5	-	CASGQGWANYGYTF
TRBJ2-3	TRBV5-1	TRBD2	CASSLNGGEIDTQYF
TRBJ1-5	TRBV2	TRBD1	CASRGGTGFIPQHF
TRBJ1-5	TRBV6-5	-	CASRQGGYQPQHF
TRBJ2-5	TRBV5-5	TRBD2	CASSQGLAGGTQYF
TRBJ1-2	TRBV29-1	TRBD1	CSVDRGPGYTF